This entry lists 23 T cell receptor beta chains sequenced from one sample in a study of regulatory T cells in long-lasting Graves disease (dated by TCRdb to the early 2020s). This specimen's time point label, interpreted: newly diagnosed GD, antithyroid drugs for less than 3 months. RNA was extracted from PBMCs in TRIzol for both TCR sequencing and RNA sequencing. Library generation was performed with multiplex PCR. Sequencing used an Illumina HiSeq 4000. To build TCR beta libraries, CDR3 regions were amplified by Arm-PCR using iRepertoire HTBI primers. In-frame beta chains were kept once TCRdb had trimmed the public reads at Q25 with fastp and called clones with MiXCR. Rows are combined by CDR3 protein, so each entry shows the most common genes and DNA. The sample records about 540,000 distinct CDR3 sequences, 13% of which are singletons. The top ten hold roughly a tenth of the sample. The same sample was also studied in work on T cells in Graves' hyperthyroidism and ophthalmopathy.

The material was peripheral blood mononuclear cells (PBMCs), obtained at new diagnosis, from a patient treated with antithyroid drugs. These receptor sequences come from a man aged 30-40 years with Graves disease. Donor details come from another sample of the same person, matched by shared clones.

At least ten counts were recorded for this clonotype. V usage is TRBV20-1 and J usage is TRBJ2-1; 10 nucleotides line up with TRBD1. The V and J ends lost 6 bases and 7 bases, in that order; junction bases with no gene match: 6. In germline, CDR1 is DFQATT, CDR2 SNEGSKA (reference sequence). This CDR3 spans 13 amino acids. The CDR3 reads CSASGTGANEQFF. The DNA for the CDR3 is TGCAGTGCCTCCGGGACAGGGGCGAATGAGCAGTTCTTC.

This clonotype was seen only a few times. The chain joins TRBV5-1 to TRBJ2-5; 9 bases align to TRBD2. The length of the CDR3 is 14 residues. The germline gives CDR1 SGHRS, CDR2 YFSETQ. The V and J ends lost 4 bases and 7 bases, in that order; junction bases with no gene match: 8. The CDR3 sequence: CASSTGTSSATQYF. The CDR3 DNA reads TGCGCCAGCAGCACGGGGACTAGCAGTGCGACCCAGTACTTC. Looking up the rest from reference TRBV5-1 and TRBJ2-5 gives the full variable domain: KAGVTQTPRYLIKTRGQQVTLSCSPISGHRSVSWYQQTPGQGLQFLFEYFSETQRNKGNFPGRFSGRQFSNSRSEMNVSTLELGDSALYLCASSTGTSSATQYFGPGTRLLVL.

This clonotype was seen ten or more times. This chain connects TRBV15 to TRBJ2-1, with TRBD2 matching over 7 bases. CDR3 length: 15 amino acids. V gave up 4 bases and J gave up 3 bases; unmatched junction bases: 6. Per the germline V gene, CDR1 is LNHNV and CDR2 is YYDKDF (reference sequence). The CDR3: CATSIAGVVYNEQFF. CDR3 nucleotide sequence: TGTGCCACCAGCATCGCGGGGGTTGTCTACAATGAGCAGTTCTTC.

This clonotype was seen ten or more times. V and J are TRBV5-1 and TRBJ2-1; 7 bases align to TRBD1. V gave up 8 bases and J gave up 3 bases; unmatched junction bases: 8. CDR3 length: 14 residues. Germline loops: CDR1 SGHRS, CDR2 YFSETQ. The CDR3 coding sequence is TGCGCCAGTAAACCGGGACAGCTCTACAATGAGCAGTTCTTC. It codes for CASKPGQLYNEQFF.

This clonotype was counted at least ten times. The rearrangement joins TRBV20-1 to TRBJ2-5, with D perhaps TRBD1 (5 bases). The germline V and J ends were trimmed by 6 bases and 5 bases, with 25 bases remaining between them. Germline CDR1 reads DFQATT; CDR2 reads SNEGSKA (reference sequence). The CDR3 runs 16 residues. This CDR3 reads CSAERYGQGVPETQYF. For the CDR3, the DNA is TGCAGTGCCGAGAGGTACGGACAAGGGGTACCGGAGACCCAGTACTTC.

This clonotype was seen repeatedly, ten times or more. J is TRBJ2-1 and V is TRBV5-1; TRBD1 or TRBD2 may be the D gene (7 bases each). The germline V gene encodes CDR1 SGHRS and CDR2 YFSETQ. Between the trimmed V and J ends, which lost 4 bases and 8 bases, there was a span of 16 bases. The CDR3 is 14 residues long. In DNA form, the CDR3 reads TGCGCCAGCAGCCAGGGGGACTACCCGTATGAGCAGTTCTTC. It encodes CASSQGDYPYEQFF.

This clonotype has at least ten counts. The CDR3 nucleotides are TGTGCCAGCCCCACAGGGTACAATGAGCAGTTCTTC. It encodes CASPTGYNEQFF. The chain employs TRBV2 and TRBJ2-1; possible D gene TRBD1, 6 bases. Trimming took off 8 bases at V and 4 bases at J, with 9 bases between the two ends. The length of the CDR3 is 12 residues. Germline V gene sequence: CDR1 SNHLY, CDR2 FYNNEI. The full variable domain, completed using reference TRBV2 and TRBJ2-1, is EPEVTQTPSHQVTQMGQEVILRCVPISNHLYFYWYRQILGQKVEFLVSFYNNEISEKSEIFDDQFSVERPDGSNFTLKIRSTKLEDSAMYFCASPTGYNEQFFGPGTRLTVL.

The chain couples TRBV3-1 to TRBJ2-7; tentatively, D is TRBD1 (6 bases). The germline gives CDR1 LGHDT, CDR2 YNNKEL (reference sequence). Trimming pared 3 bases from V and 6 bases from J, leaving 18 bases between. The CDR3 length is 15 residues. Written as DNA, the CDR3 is TGTGCCAGCAGCCATGACAGGCCTGATGTCGGCGAGCAGTACTTC. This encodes CASSHDRPDVGEQYF.

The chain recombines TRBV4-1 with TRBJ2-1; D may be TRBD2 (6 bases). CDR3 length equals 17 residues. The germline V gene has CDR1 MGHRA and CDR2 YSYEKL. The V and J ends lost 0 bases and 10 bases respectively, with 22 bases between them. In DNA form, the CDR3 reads TGCGCCAGCAGCCAAGATCGGGTGGCGGGACCTACGAGGGAGCAGTTCTTC. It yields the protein CASSQDRVAGPTREQFF.

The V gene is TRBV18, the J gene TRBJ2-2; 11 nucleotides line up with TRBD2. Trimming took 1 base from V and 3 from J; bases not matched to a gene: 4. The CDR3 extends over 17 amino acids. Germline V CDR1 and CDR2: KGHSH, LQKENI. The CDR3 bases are TGTGCCAGCTCACCACATCCACTAGCGGGAGACACCGGGGAGCTGTTTTTT. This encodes CASSPHPLAGDTGELFF. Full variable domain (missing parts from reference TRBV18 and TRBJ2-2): NAGVMQNPRHLVRRRGQEARLRCSPMKGHSHVYWYRQLPEEGLKFMVYLQKENIIDESGMPKERFSAEFPKEGPSILRIQQVVRGDSAAYFCASSPHPLAGDTGELFFGEGSRLTVL.

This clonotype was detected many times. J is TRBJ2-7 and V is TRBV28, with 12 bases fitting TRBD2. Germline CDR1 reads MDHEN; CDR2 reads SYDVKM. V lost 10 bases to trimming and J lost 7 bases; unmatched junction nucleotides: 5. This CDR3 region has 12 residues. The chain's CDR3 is CATRGLAGEQYF. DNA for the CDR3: TGTGCCACTAGGGGACTAGCGGGTGAGCAGTACTTC.

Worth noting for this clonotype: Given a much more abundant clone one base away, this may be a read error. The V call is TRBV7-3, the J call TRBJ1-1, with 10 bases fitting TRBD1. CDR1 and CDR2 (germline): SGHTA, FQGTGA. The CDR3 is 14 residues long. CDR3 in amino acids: CASSGRTGGTGAFF. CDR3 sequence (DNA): TGTGCCAGCAGCGGCCGGACAGGGGGAACTGGAGCTTTCTTT.

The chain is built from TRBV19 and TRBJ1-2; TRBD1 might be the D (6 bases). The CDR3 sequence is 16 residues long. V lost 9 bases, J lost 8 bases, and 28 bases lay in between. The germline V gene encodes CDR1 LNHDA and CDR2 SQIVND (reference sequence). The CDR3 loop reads CASTQLWSGGGFGYTF. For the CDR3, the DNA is TGTGCCAGCACACAACTCTGGTCTGGGGGCGGCTTCGGCTACACCTTC.

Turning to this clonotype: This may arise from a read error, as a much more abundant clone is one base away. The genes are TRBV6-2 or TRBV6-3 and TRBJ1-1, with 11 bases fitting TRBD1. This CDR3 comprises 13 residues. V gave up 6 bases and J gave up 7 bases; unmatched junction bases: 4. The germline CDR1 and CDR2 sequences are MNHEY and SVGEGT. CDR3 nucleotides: TGTGCCAGCAGGGACAGGGGGCTGGATGAAGCTTTCTTT. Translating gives CASRDRGLDEAFF.

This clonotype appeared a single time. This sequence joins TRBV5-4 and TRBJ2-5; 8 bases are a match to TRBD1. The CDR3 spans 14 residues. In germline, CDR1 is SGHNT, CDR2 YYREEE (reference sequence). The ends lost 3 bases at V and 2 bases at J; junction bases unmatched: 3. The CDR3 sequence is CASSWGQEQETQYF. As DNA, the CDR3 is TGTGCCAGCAGCTGGGGACAGGAGCAAGAGACCCAGTACTTC.

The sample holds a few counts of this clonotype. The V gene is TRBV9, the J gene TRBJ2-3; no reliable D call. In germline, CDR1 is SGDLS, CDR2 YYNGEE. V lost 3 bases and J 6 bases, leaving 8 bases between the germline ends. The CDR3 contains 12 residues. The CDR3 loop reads CASSGIMDTQYF. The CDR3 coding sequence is TGTGCCAGCAGCGGCATCATGGATACGCAGTATTTT.

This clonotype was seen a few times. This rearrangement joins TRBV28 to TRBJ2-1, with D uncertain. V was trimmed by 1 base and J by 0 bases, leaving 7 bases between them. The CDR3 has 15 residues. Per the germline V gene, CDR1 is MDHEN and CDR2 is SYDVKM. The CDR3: CASSLFRNSYNEQFF. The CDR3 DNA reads TGTGCCAGCAGTTTATTCAGAAACTCCTACAATGAGCAGTTCTTC.

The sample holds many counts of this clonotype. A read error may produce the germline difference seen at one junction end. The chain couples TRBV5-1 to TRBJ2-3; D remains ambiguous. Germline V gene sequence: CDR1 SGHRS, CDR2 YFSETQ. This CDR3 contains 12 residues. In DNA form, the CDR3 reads TGTGCCAGCAGTTACGGAGTAGATACGCAGTATTTT. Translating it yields CASSYGVDTQYF.

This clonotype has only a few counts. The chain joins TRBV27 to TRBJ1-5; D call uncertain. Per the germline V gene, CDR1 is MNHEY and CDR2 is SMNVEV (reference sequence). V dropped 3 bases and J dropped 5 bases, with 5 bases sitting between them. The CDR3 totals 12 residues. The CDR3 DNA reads TGTGCCAGCAGTTTCAGGTATCAGCCCCAGCATTTT. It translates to CASSFRYQPQHF.

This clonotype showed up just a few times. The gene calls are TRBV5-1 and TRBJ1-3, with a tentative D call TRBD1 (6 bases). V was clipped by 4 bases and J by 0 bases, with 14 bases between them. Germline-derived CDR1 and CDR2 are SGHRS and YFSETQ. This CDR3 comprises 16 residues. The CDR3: CASSAGTPISGNTIYF. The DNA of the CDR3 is TGCGCCAGCAGCGCTGGGACACCGATCTCTGGAAACACCATATATTTT.

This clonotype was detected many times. CDR3 residues: CAISDNQETQYF. The CDR3 DNA reads as TGTGCCATCAGCGATAACCAAGAGACCCAGTACTTC. The V and J genes are TRBV10-3 and TRBJ2-5; D is unresolved. The CDR3 totals 12 residues. The germline gives CDR1 ENHRY, CDR2 SYGVKD. Trimming took 6 bases from V and 0 from J, leaving 5 bases between them.

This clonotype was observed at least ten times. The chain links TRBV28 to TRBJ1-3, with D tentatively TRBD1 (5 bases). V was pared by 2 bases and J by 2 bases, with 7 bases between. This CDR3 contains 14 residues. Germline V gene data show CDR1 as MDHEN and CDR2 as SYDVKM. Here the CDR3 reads CASSLGGAGNTIYF. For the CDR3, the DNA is TGTGCCAGCAGTTTAGGAGGGGCTGGAAACACCATATATTTT.

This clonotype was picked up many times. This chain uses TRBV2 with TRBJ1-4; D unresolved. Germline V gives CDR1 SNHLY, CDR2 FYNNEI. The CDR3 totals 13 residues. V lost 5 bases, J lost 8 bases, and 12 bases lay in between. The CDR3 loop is CASSYAGGEKLFF. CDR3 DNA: TGTGCCAGCAGTTACGCAGGAGGGGAAAAACTGTTTTTT.